This is a list of T cell receptor beta chains from one sample in a study of cytomegalovirus exposure and HLA in healthy donors. Sequenced by immunoSEQ multiplex PCR; TCRdb stores in-frame clones only, minus some. Its clone listing holds 60,000 to 65,000 clones. Sequencing input: PBMCs. These receptors were obtained from a woman between 18 and 30 years old in good health and CMV-seronegative. Both conserved end residues are part of each CDR3. D genes are given only for firm matches.

d_call j_call v_call cdr3_nt cdr3_aa
TRBD1 TRBJ2-2 TRBV7-2 TGTGCCAGCAGCCACCAGGGGGATTACGACGGGGAGCTGTTTTTT CASSHQGDYDGELFF
NA TRBJ1-5 TRBV6-1 TGTGCCAGCAGCCGGGGTTCTGGCAATCAGCCCCAGCATTTT CASSRGSGNQPQHF
NA TRBJ2-1 TRBV6-5 TGTGCCAGCAGCCAAGATGGGCAGGGGTACAATGAGCAGTTCTTC CASSQDGQGYNEQFF
NA TRBJ2-1 TRBV18 TGTGCCAGCTCGCGGGACAGAGTAAACAATGAGCAGTTCTTC CASSRDRVNNEQFF
NA TRBJ1-5 TRBV6-1 TGTGCCAGCAGTGAAGGTGGGGGGAATCAGCCCCAGCATTTT CASSEGGGNQPQHF
NA TRBJ2-2 TRBV28 TGTGTCGTGAAGCGCTCGACCGGGGAGCTGTTTTTT CVVKRSTGELFF
NA TRBJ2-2 TRBV2 TGTGCCAGCAAGGCCAGGGTCAGTCCGAAGAACACCGGGGAGCTGTTTTTT CASKARVSPKNTGELFF
TRBD1 TRBJ2-7 TRBV5-1 TGCGCCAGCAGGACCCGGGACAGCTCCTACGAGCAGTACTTC CASRTRDSSYEQYF
TRBD1 TRBJ2-7 TRBV5-1 TGCGCCAGCAGCTTGATGGGACAGGGTTACGAGCAGTACTTC CASSLMGQGYEQYF
TRBD1 TRBJ2-1 TRBV6-5 TGTGCCAGCAGCTTAACCGGGACAGTAAATGAGCAGTTCTTC CASSLTGTVNEQFF
TRBD2 TRBJ2-7 TRBV4-2 TGTGCCAGCAGCCAAGAGGGGACTAGCCGCTACGAGCAGTACTTC CASSQEGTSRYEQYF